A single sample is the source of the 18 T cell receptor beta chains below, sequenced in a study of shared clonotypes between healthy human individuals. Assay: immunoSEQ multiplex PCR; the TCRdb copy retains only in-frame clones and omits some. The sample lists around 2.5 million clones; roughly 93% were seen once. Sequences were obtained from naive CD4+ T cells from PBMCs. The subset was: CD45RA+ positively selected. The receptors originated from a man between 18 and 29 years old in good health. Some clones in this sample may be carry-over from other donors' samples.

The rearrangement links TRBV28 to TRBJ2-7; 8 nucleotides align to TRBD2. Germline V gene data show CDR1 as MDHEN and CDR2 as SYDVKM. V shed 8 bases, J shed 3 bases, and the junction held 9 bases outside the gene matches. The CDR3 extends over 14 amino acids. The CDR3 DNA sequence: TGTGCCAGCGCGCCAGCGGGAGTGCGCTACGAGCAGTACTTC. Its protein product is CASAPAGVRYEQYF.

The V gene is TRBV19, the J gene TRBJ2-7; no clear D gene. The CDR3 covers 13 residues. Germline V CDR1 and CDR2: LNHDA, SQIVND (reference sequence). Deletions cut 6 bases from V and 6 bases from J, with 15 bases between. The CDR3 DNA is TGTGCCAGTAGGAGAACAGCTACCGGCGAGCAGTACTTC. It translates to CASRRTATGEQYF.

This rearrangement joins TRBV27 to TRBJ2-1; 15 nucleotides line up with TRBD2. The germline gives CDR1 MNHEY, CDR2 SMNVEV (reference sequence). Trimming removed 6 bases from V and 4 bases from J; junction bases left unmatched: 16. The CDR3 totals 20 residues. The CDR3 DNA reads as TGTGCCAGCAGGACCGGTGGGGGGCGGACTAGCGGGAGGGTTTACAATGAGCAGTTCTTC. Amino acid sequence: CASRTGGGRTSGRVYNEQFF.

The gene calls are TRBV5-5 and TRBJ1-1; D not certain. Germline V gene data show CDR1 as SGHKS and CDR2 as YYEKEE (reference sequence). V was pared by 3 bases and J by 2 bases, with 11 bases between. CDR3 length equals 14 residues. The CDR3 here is CASSSRTVNTEAFF. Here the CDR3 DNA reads TGTGCCAGCAGCTCAAGGACGGTCAACACTGAAGCTTTCTTT.

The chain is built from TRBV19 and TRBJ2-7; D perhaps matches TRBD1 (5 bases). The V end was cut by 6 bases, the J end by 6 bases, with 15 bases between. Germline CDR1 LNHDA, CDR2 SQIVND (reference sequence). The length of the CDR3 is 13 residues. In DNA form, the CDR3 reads TGTGCCAGTAGCGCAATTCCAGGGTCCGAGCAGTACTTC. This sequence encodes CASSAIPGSEQYF.

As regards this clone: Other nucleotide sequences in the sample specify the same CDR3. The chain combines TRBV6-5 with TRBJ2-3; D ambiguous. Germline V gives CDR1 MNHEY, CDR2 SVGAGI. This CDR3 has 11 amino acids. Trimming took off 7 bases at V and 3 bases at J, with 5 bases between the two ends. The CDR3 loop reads CASKGTDTQYF. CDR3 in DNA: TGTGCCAGCAAGGGTACAGATACGCAGTATTTT.

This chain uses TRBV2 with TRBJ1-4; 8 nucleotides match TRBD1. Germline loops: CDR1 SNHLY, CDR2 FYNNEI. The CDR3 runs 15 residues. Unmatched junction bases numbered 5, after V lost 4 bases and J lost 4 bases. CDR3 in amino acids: CASSATTGVNEKLFF. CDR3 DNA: TGTGCCAGCAGTGCTACGACAGGGGTTAATGAAAAACTGTTTTTT.

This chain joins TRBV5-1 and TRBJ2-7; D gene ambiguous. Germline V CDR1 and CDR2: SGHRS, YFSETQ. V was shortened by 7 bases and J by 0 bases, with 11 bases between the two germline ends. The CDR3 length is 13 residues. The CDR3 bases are TGCGCCAGCGGCGGATACAGCTCCTACGAGCAGTACTTC. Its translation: CASGGYSSYEQYF.

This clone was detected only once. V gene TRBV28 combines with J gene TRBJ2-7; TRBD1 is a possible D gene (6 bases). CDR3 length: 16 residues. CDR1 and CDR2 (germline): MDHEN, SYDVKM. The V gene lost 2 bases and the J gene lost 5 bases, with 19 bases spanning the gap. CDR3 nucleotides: TGTGCCAGCAGTTTACCTAAGGCTTGGGCAGGGGACGAGCAGTACTTC. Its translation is CASSLPKAWAGDEQYF.

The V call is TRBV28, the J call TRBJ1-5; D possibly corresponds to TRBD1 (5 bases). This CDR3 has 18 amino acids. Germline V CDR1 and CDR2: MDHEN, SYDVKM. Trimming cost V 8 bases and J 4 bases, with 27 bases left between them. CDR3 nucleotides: TGTGCCAGCCGCGCCGATAAGGGTTATTGGCAGGGTAATCAGCCCCAGCATTTT. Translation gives CASRADKGYWQGNQPQHF.

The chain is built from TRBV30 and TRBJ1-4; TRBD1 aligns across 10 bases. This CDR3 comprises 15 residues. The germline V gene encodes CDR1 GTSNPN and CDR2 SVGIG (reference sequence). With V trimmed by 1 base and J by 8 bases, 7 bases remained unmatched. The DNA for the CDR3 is TGTGCCTGGAGTGGGGACAGGGGTAGTGGCGAAAAACTGTTTTTT. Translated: CAWSGDRGSGEKLFF.

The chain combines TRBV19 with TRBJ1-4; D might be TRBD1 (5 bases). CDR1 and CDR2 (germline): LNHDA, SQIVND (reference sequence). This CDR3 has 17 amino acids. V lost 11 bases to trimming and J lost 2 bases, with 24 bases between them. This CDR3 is CAVRDRRAPSTNEKLFF. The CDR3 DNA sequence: TGTGCCGTAAGAGACAGACGAGCTCCTTCGACTAATGAAAAACTGTTTTTT.

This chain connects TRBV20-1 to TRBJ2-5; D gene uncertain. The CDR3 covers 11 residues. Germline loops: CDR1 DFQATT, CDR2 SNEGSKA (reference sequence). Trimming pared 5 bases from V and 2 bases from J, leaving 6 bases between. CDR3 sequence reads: CSAEVQETQYF. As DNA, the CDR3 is TGCAGTGCTGAGGTACAAGAGACCCAGTACTTC.

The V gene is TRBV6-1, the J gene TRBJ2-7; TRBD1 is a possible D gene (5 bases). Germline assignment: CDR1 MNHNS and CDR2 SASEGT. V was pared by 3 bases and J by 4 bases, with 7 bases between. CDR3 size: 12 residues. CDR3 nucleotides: TGTGCCAGCAGTGAGACAGTTTACGAGCAGTACTTC. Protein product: CASSETVYEQYF.

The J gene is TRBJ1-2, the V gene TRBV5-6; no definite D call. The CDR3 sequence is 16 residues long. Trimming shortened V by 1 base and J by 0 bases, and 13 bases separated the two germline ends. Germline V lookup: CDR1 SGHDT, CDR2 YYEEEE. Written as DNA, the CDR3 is TGTGCCAGCAGCTTGTTTGAGGTCGCCACTAACTATGGCTACACCTTC. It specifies CASSLFEVATNYGYTF.

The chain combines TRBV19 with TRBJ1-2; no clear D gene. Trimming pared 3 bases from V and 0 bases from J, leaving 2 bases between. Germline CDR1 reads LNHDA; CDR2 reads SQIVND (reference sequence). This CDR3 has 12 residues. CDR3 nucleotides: TGTGCCAGTAGTATGGCTAACTATGGCTACACCTTC. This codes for CASSMANYGYTF.

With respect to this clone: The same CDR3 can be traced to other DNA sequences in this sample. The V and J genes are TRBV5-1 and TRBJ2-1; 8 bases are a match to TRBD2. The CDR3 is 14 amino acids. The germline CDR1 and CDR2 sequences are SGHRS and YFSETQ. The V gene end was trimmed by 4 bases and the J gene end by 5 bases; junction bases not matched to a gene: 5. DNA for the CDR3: TGCGCCAGCAGCCCTACTAGCGGAAACAATGAGCAGTTCTTC. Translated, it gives CASSPTSGNNEQFF.

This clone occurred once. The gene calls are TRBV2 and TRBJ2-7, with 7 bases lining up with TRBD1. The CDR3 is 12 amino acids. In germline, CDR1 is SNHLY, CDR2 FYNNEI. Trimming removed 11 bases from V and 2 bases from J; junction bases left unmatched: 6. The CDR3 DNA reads TGTGCCGGCCGGGACAGCACCTACGAGCAGTACTTC. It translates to CAGRDSTYEQYF.